These 7 T cell receptor beta chains were all obtained from the same sample, sequenced in a study of CD8+ T cells in alopecia areata. cDNA serving as the sequencing template came from extracted, reverse transcribed RNA. TCRdb's table, derived via immunoSEQ multiplex PCR, lists solely in-frame clones and lacks some. This sample has more than 200,000 clones; 67% occur once, and the top ten carry 0.95% to 1.5%. Sequencing used CD4+ T cells sorted from blood, obtained at week 0. Every receptor here comes from a human donor with alopecia areata.

The rearrangement uses TRBV29-1 and TRBJ1-5; perhaps TRBD1 as D (6 bases). The V gene's germline CDR1 is SQVTM and CDR2 ANQGSEA. Trimming left V 7 bases short and J 0 bases short, with 10 bases between. The CDR3 is made up of 13 amino acids. DNA of the CDR3: TGCAGCGCCCTGACAGGTAGCAATCAGCCCCAGCATTTT. This encodes CSALTGSNQPQHF.

This clone has just a few counts. This sequence joins TRBV29-1 and TRBJ2-5; unclear D gene. Germline V gives CDR1 SQVTM, CDR2 ANQGSEA. The CDR3 totals 12 residues. The V end lost 2 bases, the J end lost 2 bases, and 6 bases lay between the germline ends. In nucleotides, the CDR3 is TGCAGCGTTGAACTACAGCAAGAGACCCAGTACTTC. Protein product: CSVELQQETQYF. The full variable domain, with the rest looked up from reference TRBV29-1 and TRBJ2-5, is SAVISQKPSRDICQRGTSLTIQCQVDSQVTMMFWYRQQPGQSLTLIATANQGSEATYESGFVIDKFPISRPNLTFSTLTVSNMSPEDSSIYLCSVELQQETQYFGPGTRLLVL.

This rearrangement joins TRBV11-2 to TRBJ2-7; D not resolved. CDR1 SGHAT and CDR2 FQNNGV come from the germline V gene. V was trimmed by 1 base and J by 5 bases, leaving 6 bases between them. This CDR3 spans 12 amino acids. CDR3: CASSLVPDEQYF. The CDR3 DNA reads TGTGCCAGCAGCTTAGTCCCAGACGAGCAGTACTTC.

This clone occurred a few times. The rearrangement links TRBV5-1 to TRBJ2-5; weak D call: TRBD2 (5 bases). Germline CDR1 is SGHRS and CDR2 is YFSETQ. V lost 0 bases, J lost 5 bases, and 17 bases lay in between. This CDR3 has 16 residues. DNA of the CDR3: TGCGCCAGCAGCTTGGGAGTCGATACATCGGGGGAGACCCAGTACTTC. Translating it yields CASSLGVDTSGETQYF.

The chain is built from TRBV25-1 and TRBJ1-2; 7 bases align to TRBD1. CDR1 MGHDK and CDR2 SYGVNS come from the germline V gene. With V trimmed by 3 bases and J by 4 bases, 8 bases remained unmatched. CDR3 length: 15 amino acids. In DNA, the CDR3 is TGTGCCAGCAGTGATCCCGACGGGACAGCCTATGGCTACACCTTC. Protein: CASSDPDGTAYGYTF.

This sequence joins TRBV23-1 and TRBJ2-2, with D maybe TRBD1 (6 bases). TRBV23-1 is an ORF, and what it does is uncertain. Trimming cost V 3 bases and J 1 base, with 12 bases left between them. CDR3 length equals 16 residues. CDR3 in amino acids: CASSHFQGLNTGELFF. The CDR3 coding sequence is TGCGCCAGCAGTCATTTTCAGGGGCTGAACACCGGGGAGCTGTTTTTT.

The gene calls are TRBV2 and TRBJ1-5; weak D call: TRBD1 (5 bases). Between the trimmed V and J ends, which lost 3 bases and 6 bases, there was a span of 9 bases. The CDR3 is 13 residues long. The germline CDR1 and CDR2 sequences are SNHLY and FYNNEI. The CDR3 bases are TGTGCCAGCAGTGACGCAGGGCGTCAGCCCCAGCATTTT. Translated, it gives CASSDAGRQPQHF.